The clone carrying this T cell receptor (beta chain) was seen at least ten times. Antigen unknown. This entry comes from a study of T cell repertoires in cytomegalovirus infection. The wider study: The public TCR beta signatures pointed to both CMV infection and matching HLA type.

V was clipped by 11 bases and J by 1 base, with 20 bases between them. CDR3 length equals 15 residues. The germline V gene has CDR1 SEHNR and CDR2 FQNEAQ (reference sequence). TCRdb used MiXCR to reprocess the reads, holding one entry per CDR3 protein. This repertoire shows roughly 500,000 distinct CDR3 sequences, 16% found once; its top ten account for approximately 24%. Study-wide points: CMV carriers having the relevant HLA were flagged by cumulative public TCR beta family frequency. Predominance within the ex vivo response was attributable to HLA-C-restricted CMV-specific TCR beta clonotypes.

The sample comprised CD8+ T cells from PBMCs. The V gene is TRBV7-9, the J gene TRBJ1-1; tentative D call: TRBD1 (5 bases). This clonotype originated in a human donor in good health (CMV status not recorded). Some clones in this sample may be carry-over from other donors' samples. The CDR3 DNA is TGTGCCGGAACCCCGCCCGGGACGGCGAACACTGAAGCTTTCTTT. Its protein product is CAGTPPGTANTEAFF.